This T cell receptor beta chain is from a study of CD8 T cells in Susac syndrome (dated 2019 in TCRdb). Regarding the research as a whole: Among the sequenced Susac syndrome patients, over five had clinically active disease and fewer than ten were in clinical remission. At blood withdrawal, Susac syndrome patients were either therapy-naive, taking corticosteroids (in some cases with IVIg as well), or taking IVIg alone. The study used repertoire sequencing to test whether antigen drove CD8+ T cell activation and differentiation in Susac syndrome.

RNA was extracted using the RNeasy kit, and roughly 0.5 to 1 ug of the RNA was reverse transcribed with random hexamers. The immunoSEQ multiplex PCR assay, which covers 54 Vbeta and 13 Jbeta segments, was used to amplify TCR beta CDR3 regions. To correct PCR amplification bias, a synthetic template baseline was used for both primer optimization and computational correction. As for how the authors treated the data: Reads were annotated to V, D and J genes per IMGT and analyzed with immunoSEQ Analyzer, keeping only productive sequences. Clonality was calculated as one minus the Shannon entropy normalized by log2 of the number of productive unique sequences. For each patient and control, public and private clones were evaluated within the 100 most prevalent clones. A clone was defined as Susac-specific if it was absent from the healthy and MS cohorts, from roughly 990 published viral clones and from other ImmuneACCESS disease sequences. Starting from the raw public reads, TCRdb applied fastp trimming at Q25, assembled clones with MiXCR and retained in-frame beta chains. Records with the same CDR3 protein are collapsed into one entry carrying the most frequent genes and DNA. TCRdb, rather than the study authors, made the V and J calls. Here the sample has 160,000 or so distinct CDR3 sequences; 85% to 95% occur a single time. The biggest ten clones account for 0.16% of the sample.

The germline V gene (reference sequence) provides CDR1 DFQATT and CDR2 SNEGSKA. The CDR3 covers 15 residues, taking in both the cysteine and the phenylalanine. Only the CDR3 DNA is retained, 45 bases long and in frame from the first base. Peripheral blood CD8+ and CD4+ T cells from healthy donors, Susac syndrome patients and multiple sclerosis patients were profiled using high-throughput TCR beta sequencing. Recently defined diagnostic criteria for definite or probable disease were met by the Susac syndrome patients. Bulk CD8+ and CD4+ T cells were purified magnetically by negative isolation, whereas CD8+ TEMRA cells were enriched by FACS. Blood was collected in EDTA tubes and processed within 24 hours, with PBMCs isolated through density gradient centrifugation. PBMCs intended for TCR sequencing were cryopreserved in liquid nitrogen and thawed later in a water bath at 37 degrees C. The sorted or isolated CD4+, CD8+ and CD8+ TEMRA cells reached a purity of at least 90%.

Notes on this clonotype: This receptor's antigen is unknown. The input lacks base qualities; no much larger clone sits a single base away.

The investigation overall reported the following: The number of individuals in the TCR sequencing and HLA analysis was acknowledged as relatively small. In patients with Susac syndrome, the CD4+ T cell repertoire showed no detectable clonal expansion.

Sample: CD4+ T cells from PBMCs. This sequence uses TRBV20-1 and TRBJ2-1, with 8 bases aligning to TRBD2. The source of this sequence is a human donor with Susac syndrome. This receptor has the CDR3 CSAISRRGAGNEQFF. In nucleotide form, the sequence is TGCAGCGCGATAAGTCGGCGGGGGGCCGGGAATGAGCAGTTCTTC.